The 22 T cell receptor beta chains listed next were all sequenced from one sample in a study of siplizumab effects on memory and regulatory T cells. The table came from immunoSEQ multiplex PCR; TCRdb's copy has only in-frame clones and leaves some out. Among 85,000 to 130,000 clones listed, 91% were seen once. Specimen: CD4+ T cells sorted from blood. The receptors originated from a human donor in good health. Some clones in this sample may be carry-over from other donors' samples.

The chain carries TRBV19 and TRBJ2-2, with a weak D call TRBD2 (6 bases). V was clipped by 8 bases and J by 3 bases, with 10 bases between them. The germline CDR1 and CDR2 sequences are LNHDA and SQIVND (reference sequence). The CDR3 is 13 amino acids. The CDR3 protein is CASSREYTGELFF. In DNA, the CDR3 is TGTGCCAGTTCTCGGGAGTACACCGGGGAGCTGTTTTTT.

The V gene is TRBV18, the J gene TRBJ2-5; D is uncertain. The germline V gene has CDR1 KGHSH and CDR2 LQKENI. CDR3 size: 16 residues. V was trimmed by 0 bases and J by 6 bases, leaving 17 bases between them. Here the CDR3 DNA reads TGTGCCAGCTCACCACCGGGCGCATTCCCCCCAAAGACCCAGTACTTC. As protein: CASSPPGAFPPKTQYF.

This chain connects TRBV2 to TRBJ2-3; D is tentatively TRBD1 or TRBD2 (5 bases each). V was trimmed by 1 base and J by 3 bases, leaving 17 bases between them. Germline CDR1 reads SNHLY; CDR2 reads FYNNEI. There are 17 residues in the CDR3. The CDR3 is CASSEGGRGLRTDTQYF. DNA for the CDR3: TGTGCCAGCAGTGAAGGGGGGAGAGGGTTGCGTACAGATACGCAGTATTTT.

The V gene is TRBV7-9, the J gene TRBJ2-5, with a possible D match to TRBD1 (6 bases). CDR3 length: 15 residues. Germline V gene lookup returns CDR1 SEHNR and CDR2 FQNEAQ (reference sequence). Between the trimmed V and J ends, which lost 1 base and 1 base, there was a span of 10 bases. CDR3 in amino acids: CASSLGDRSQETQYF. The CDR3 bases are TGTGCCAGCAGCTTAGGAGACAGGAGCCAAGAGACCCAGTACTTC.

This sequence joins TRBV7-2 and TRBJ1-4; no clear D. The CDR3 covers 13 residues. Trimming removed 2 bases from V and 8 bases from J, with 9 bases in between. CDR1 and CDR2 from the germline V gene are SGHTA and FQGNSA. CDR3 amino acids: CASSLREREKLFF. DNA for the CDR3: TGTGCCAGCAGCTTAAGGGAGCGAGAAAAACTGTTTTTT.

This clone was observed once. The chain has TRBV5-1 and TRBJ2-7; D possibly uses TRBD1 or TRBD2 (5 bases each). Trimming pared 2 bases from V and 7 bases from J, leaving 19 bases between. This CDR3 region has 15 residues. Germline V gene sequence: CDR1 SGHRS, CDR2 YFSETQ. CDR3: CASSLPGPVGGEQYF. The CDR3, as DNA: TGCGCCAGCAGCTTACCGGGACCTGTGGGTGGGGAGCAGTACTTC.

This clone has a single count. V and J are TRBV7-2 and TRBJ2-3; D may be TRBD2 (6 bases). The CDR3 is 15 residues long. The germline V and J ends were trimmed by 4 bases and 2 bases, with 13 bases remaining between them. Germline V gives CDR1 SGHTA, CDR2 FQGNSA. The CDR3 sequence is CASSSQAGTTDTQYF. The DNA for the CDR3 is TGTGCCAGCAGCTCCCAAGCGGGTACCACAGATACGCAGTATTTT.

This clone has a single count. The chain has TRBV6-1 and TRBJ2-7; 7 nucleotides align to TRBD2. The CDR3 covers 14 residues. Germline CDR1 is MNHNS and CDR2 is SASEGT. The ends lost 0 bases at V and 5 bases at J; junction bases unmatched: 4. CDR3: CASSEAAGEDEQYF. The CDR3 DNA is TGTGCCAGCAGTGAAGCGGCGGGAGAAGACGAGCAGTACTTC.

The chain employs TRBV19 and TRBJ1-1; no definite D call. The CDR3 loop spans 11 amino acids. CDR1 is LNHDA and CDR2 is SQIVND in the germline V gene (reference sequence). With 5 bases removed from V and 8 bases from J, the gap between germline ends came to 9 bases. CDR3: CASSDTREAFF. DNA for the CDR3: TGTGCCAGTAGTGATACTCGCGAAGCTTTCTTT.

V and J are TRBV7-2 and TRBJ2-2; 7 positions match TRBD2. CDR1 is SGHTA, CDR2 FQGNSA, per germline. This CDR3 has 15 residues. V shed 2 bases, J shed 7 bases, and the junction held 7 bases outside the gene matches. The CDR3 bases are TGTGCCAGCAGCTTACTTGCGGGAGCGGTCGGGGAGCTGTTTTTT. Its translation: CASSLLAGAVGELFF. Using reference TRBV7-2 and TRBJ2-2 for the parts outside the CDR3, the full variable domain is GAGVSQSPSNKVTEKGKDVELRCDPISGHTALYWYRQSLGQGLEFLIYFQGNSAPDKSGLPSDRFSAERTGGSVSTLTIQRTQQEDSAVYLCASSLLAGAVGELFFGEGSRLTVL.

This clone was detected only once. The chain carries TRBV2 and TRBJ2-5; D not resolved. V lost 1 base and J 5 bases, leaving 17 bases between the germline ends. The CDR3 runs 16 residues. The germline CDR1 and CDR2 sequences are SNHLY and FYNNEI. The CDR3 DNA reads as TGTGCCAGCAGTGAAGGACCGACAAAAGGTGGGGAGACCCAGTACTTC. Its protein product is CASSEGPTKGGETQYF.

V usage is TRBV25-1 and J usage is TRBJ2-7; D gene uncertain. V was cut by 5 bases and J by 6 bases, with 5 bases left in between. The CDR3 sequence is 10 residues long. CDR1 MGHDK and CDR2 SYGVNS come from the germline V gene. The CDR3, as DNA: TGTGCCAGCAGTTTCGGCGAGCAGTACTTC. Translating gives CASSFGEQYF.

The rearrangement links TRBV7-8 to TRBJ1-3; D possibly corresponds to TRBD1 (5 bases). V lost 5 bases to trimming and J lost 0 bases, with 14 bases between them. From germline, CDR1 is SGHVS and CDR2 FQNEAQ. The CDR3 sequence is 16 residues long. The CDR3 sequence: CASSNNRLSSGNTIYF. CDR3 nucleotide sequence: TGTGCCAGCAGCAACAACAGGCTAAGCTCTGGAAACACCATATATTTT.

The CDR3 spells CASSLLREETQYF. For the CDR3, the DNA is TGTGCCAGCAGCTTGCTCAGGGAAGAGACCCAGTACTTC. V gene TRBV5-5 combines with J gene TRBJ2-5, with D tentatively TRBD1 (5 bases). The CDR3 has 13 residues. V lost 1 base to trimming and J lost 3 bases, with 7 bases between them. Germline loops: CDR1 SGHKS, CDR2 YYEKEE (reference sequence).

CDR3 in DNA: TGTGCCAGCAGTTACTCGACCGGCTTCAATGAGCAGTTCTTC. Residues: CASSYSTGFNEQFF. The V gene is TRBV6-5, the J gene TRBJ2-1, with D uncertain. CDR1 is MNHEY and CDR2 is SVGAGI in the germline V gene. This CDR3 is 14 amino acids long. V gave up 0 bases and J gave up 6 bases, with 9 bases separating them.

This clone was seen a single time. This chain connects TRBV28 to TRBJ1-2, with 7 bases identical to TRBD1. Germline V gives CDR1 MDHEN, CDR2 SYDVKM. Trimming cost V 3 bases and J 4 bases; bases outside gene matches: 5. The CDR3 is 14 amino acids. For the CDR3, the DNA is TGTGCCAGCAGTTTTTCGGACAGGATCTATGGCTACACCTTC. This codes for CASSFSDRIYGYTF.

This clone occurred a few times. The chain links TRBV28 to TRBJ1-1; maybe TRBD1 (6 bases). CDR1 and CDR2 (germline): MDHEN, SYDVKM. The CDR3 is made up of 14 amino acids. V was pared by 7 bases and J by 6 bases, with 18 bases between. The CDR3: CASTIHRAHAEAFF. CDR3 nucleotide sequence: TGTGCCAGCACCATACACAGGGCCCACGCTGAAGCTTTCTTT.

Only a few counts were recorded for this clone. The V gene is TRBV7-9, the J gene TRBJ2-2; no definite D call. Trimming left V 2 bases short and J 1 base short, with 5 bases between. From germline, CDR1 is SEHNR and CDR2 FQNEAQ (reference sequence). The CDR3 runs to 14 residues. CDR3 region: CASSLMLNTGELFF. CDR3 nucleotide sequence: TGTGCCAGCAGCTTAATGTTGAACACCGGGGAGCTGTTTTTT.

This chain joins TRBV4-1 and TRBJ2-2, with 8 positions matching TRBD1. J was trimmed by 0 bases and V by 4 bases; bases with no gene match: 4. The CDR3 runs 16 residues. Germline lookup yields CDR1 MGHRA and CDR2 YSYEKL. Written as DNA, the CDR3 is TGCGCCAGCAGCCCAGGACAGGGAACGAACACCGGGGAGCTGTTTTTT. Its protein is CASSPGQGTNTGELFF.

A single count supports this clone. The chain recombines TRBV11-2 with TRBJ2-1; 13 bases align to TRBD2. Germline trimming cut 5 bases from V and 0 bases from J; bases unmatched to any gene: 4. Germline lookup yields CDR1 SGHAT and CDR2 FQNNGV. The CDR3 length is 17 residues. The CDR3 loop reads CASSGGTSGTSYNEQFF. The CDR3 DNA sequence: TGTGCCAGCAGCGGAGGGACTAGCGGGACCTCCTACAATGAGCAGTTCTTC.

DNA for the CDR3: TGCGCCAGCAGCCAGACGCTGGGGGTAGGCGGCTACACCTTC. Translating gives CASSQTLGVGGYTF. The chain links TRBV4-1 to TRBJ1-2; D is perhaps TRBD1 (5 bases). The V gene's germline CDR1 is MGHRA and CDR2 YSYEKL. The CDR3 spans 14 residues. V lost 3 bases and J lost 8, with 16 bases in between.

With regard to this clone: The sample has other DNA sequences that encode this CDR3 too. V usage is TRBV15 and J usage is TRBJ1-3, with 11 positions matching TRBD1. The CDR3 has 15 residues. V shed 3 bases and J 4 bases; nucleotides not matched to a gene: 2. Germline CDR1 and CDR2: LNHNV and YYDKDF (reference sequence). The CDR3 bases are TGTGCCACCAGCAGGGACAGGGGGCCAGGAAACACCATATATTTT. Its protein is CATSRDRGPGNTIYF. The whole variable domain, remainder taken from reference TRBV15 and TRBJ1-3, is DAMVIQNPRYQVTQFGKPVTLSCSQTLNHNVMYWYQQKSSQAPKLLFHYYDKDFNNEADTPDNFQSRRPNTSFCFLDIRSPGLGDTAMYLCATSRDRGPGNTIYFGEGSWLTVV.